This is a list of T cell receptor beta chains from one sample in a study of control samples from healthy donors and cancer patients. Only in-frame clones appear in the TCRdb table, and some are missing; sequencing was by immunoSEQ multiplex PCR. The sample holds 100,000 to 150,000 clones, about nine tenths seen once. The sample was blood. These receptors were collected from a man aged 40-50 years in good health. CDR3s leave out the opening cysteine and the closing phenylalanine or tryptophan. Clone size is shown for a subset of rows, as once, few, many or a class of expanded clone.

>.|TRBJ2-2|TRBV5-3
ARDWAGGIGELF
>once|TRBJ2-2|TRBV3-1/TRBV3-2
ASSQVSTGELF
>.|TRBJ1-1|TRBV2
ASSVVGGNTEAF
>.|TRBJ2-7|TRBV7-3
ASSPQGGAQGGQY
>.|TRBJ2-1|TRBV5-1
ASSSGGEQF
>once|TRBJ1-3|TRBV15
ATSRDTGRTIY
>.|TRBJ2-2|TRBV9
ASRAGATNTGELF
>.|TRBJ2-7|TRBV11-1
ASSYRDRGGEQY
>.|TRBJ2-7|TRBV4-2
ASSQGLAGAYEQY
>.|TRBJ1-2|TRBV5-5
ASSLGDKGTGGYT
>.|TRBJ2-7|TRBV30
AWRKGLLSYEQY
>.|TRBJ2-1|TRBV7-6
ASSRGQEYYNEQF
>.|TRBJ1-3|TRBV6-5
ASSYFPGFQNTIY
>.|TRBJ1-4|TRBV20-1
SARIGEKLF
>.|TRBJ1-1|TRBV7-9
ASSPPGGSRTEAF
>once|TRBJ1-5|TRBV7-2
ASSQGSGNQPQH
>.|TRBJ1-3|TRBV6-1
ASSERSGGAYGNTIY
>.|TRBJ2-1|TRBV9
ASSSDLNEQF
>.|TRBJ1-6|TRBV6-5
ASRQGAQNSPLH
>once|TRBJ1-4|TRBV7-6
ASSHGTGTNEKLF
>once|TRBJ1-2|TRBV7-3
ASSLGAGSDGYT
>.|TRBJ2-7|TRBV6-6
ASSPPGLAGRPSSYEQY
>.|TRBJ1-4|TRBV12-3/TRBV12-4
ASSHRRHEKLF
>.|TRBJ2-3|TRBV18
ASSRSPGQGGDTQY
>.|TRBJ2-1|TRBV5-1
ASSLVASGGYNEQF
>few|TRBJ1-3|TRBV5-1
ASSRSGRSSGNTIY
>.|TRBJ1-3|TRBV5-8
ASTRRGQGSGDTIY
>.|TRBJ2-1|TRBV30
AWSVREQF
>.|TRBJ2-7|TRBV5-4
ASSQAGRYEQY
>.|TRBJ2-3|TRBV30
AWSVGTTTRGTQY
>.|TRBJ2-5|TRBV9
ASGEETQY
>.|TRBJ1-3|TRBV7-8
ASSLNQGLYTIY